Listed below are T cell receptor beta chains from one sample, sequenced in a study of blood T cell repertoires in COVID-19. Produced via immunoSEQ multiplex PCR; TCRdb's table is partial and in-frame only. The top ten hold 7% to 10% of the sample, which has roughly 140,000 clones, roughly 79% seen once. Material: peripheral blood. The receptors derive from a human donor in a cohort sampled during active COVID-19. CDR3s include the opening cysteine and the closing phenylalanine or tryptophan. Fields, in order: V gene, J gene, D gene, clone size, CDR3 DNA, CDR3 protein. D genes are given only for firm matches. Clone sizes are given selectively: once, few, many, or a class where the clone is expanded.

V: TRBV6-2/TRBV6-3
J: TRBJ2-7
D: -
size: -
DNA: TGTGCCAGCAGTTACTGGTCGGGGTCCGTCGAGCAGTACTTC
CDR3: CASSYWSGSVEQYF

V: TRBV6-2/TRBV6-3
J: TRBJ2-2
D: -
size: -
DNA: TGTGCCAGCAGTAGGTACGACAGCGGGGAGCTGTTTTTT
CDR3: CASSRYDSGELFF

V: TRBV7-9
J: TRBJ2-7
D: -
size: many
DNA: TGTGCCAGCAGCTTAGCGGGGGGTGCCTCCGTTTACGAGCAGTACTTC
CDR3: CASSLAGGASVYEQYF

V: TRBV7-2
J: TRBJ1-2
D: -
size: few
DNA: TGTGCCAGCAGCTCCGTCAGCTATGGCTACACCTTC
CDR3: CASSSVSYGYTF

V: TRBV5-4
J: TRBJ2-1
D: TRBD1
size: -
DNA: TGTGCCAGCAGCTCCGGGACAGGGTTTTACAATGAGCAGTTCTTC
CDR3: CASSSGTGFYNEQFF

V: TRBV28
J: TRBJ2-5
D: TRBD2
size: -
DNA: TGTGCCAGCAGCAGAGCGGGGGACGTGAAGACCCAGTACTTC
CDR3: CASSRAGDVKTQYF

V: TRBV11-2
J: TRBJ2-7
D: -
size: -
DNA: TGTGCCAGCAGCTTAGAGAGGATGCGAGGAGAGCAGTACTTC
CDR3: CASSLERMRGEQYF

V: TRBV28
J: TRBJ1-4
D: -
size: -
DNA: TGTGCCAGCAGGCAAGGCGGGGGTGAAACTGAAAAACTGTTTTTT
CDR3: CASRQGGGETEKLFF

V: TRBV6-2/TRBV6-3
J: TRBJ2-1
D: -
size: -
DNA: TGTGCCAGCAGTTACGGTGGCGGGATCCCGGGGGATGAGCAGTTCTTC
CDR3: CASSYGGGIPGDEQFF

V: TRBV9
J: TRBJ2-4
D: TRBD2
size: -
DNA: TGTGCCAGCAGCTCAATCGACCTGGGAGGGGAAAACATTCAGTACTTC
CDR3: CASSSIDLGGENIQYF

V: TRBV19
J: TRBJ1-1
D: TRBD1
size: -
DNA: TGTGCCAGTAGTACTACAGGGGGGCGCGGGAACACTGAAGCTTTCTTT
CDR3: CASSTTGGRGNTEAFF

V: TRBV7-9
J: TRBJ1-5
D: -
size: -
DNA: TGTGCCAGCAGCTCCGGTTATCAGCCCCAGCATTTT
CDR3: CASSSGYQPQHF

V: TRBV7-2
J: TRBJ2-5
D: TRBD2
size: -
DNA: TGTGCCAGCAGCTTAGAAACTAGCGGGATACGAGGGACCCAGTACTTC
CDR3: CASSLETSGIRGTQYF

V: TRBV28
J: TRBJ2-7
D: -
size: -
DNA: TGTGCCAGCAGTCCCCCTTCAGGGCTGACCTACGAGCAGTACTTC
CDR3: CASSPPSGLTYEQYF

V: TRBV2
J: TRBJ1-5
D: -
size: -
DNA: TGTGCCAGCAGTCGCCAGGGTTTGAGTCAGCCCCAGCATTTT
CDR3: CASSRQGLSQPQHF

V: TRBV18
J: TRBJ1-3
D: -
size: -
DNA: TGTGCCAGCTCACCCACAGGCACAGGAAAAGGAAACACCATATATTTT
CDR3: CASSPTGTGKGNTIYF

V: TRBV5-1
J: TRBJ2-5
D: TRBD1
size: -
DNA: TGCGCCAGCAGCCCATCAGGACAGGCCCAAGAGACCCAGTACTTC
CDR3: CASSPSGQAQETQYF

V: TRBV19
J: TRBJ1-5
D: -
size: -
DNA: TGTGCCAGTAGTATGGGTAAGGGGTGGGGCAATCAGCCCCAGCATTTT
CDR3: CASSMGKGWGNQPQHF

V: TRBV7-2
J: TRBJ1-4
D: -
size: -
DNA: TGTGCCAGCAGCTTAGTGGGCCAAATAGAAAAACTGTTTTTT
CDR3: CASSLVGQIEKLFF

V: TRBV4-3
J: TRBJ1-1
D: -
size: -
DNA: TGCGCCAGCAGCCAAGGGTGGGGCATCATGAACACTGAAGCTTTCTTT
CDR3: CASSQGWGIMNTEAFF

V: TRBV2
J: TRBJ1-4
D: TRBD1
size: -
DNA: TGTGCCAGCAGTGGAGACAGGGGAGGCGAAAAACTGTTTTTT
CDR3: CASSGDRGGEKLFF

V: TRBV10-3
J: TRBJ2-6
D: TRBD1
size: -
DNA: TGCAACCGGACAGGGGGCTCGACTGGGGCCAACGTCCTGACTTTC
CDR3: CNRTGGSTGANVLTF

V: TRBV19
J: TRBJ2-7
D: TRBD1
size: -
DNA: TGTGCCAGTTGCCCAGGGGGCGGGCCAAGCTCCTACGAGCAGTACTTC
CDR3: CASCPGGGPSSYEQYF

V: TRBV27
J: TRBJ2-1
D: TRBD2
size: -
DNA: TGTGCCAGCAGGACACTAGCGAGCTCCTACAATGAGCAGTTCTTC
CDR3: CASRTLASSYNEQFF

V: TRBV4-3
J: TRBJ2-7
D: TRBD2
size: -
DNA: TGCGCCAGCAGCCAAGGTTTTGCGGGAGGGGCCGGGTACGAGCAGTACTTC
CDR3: CASSQGFAGGAGYEQYF

V: TRBV28
J: TRBJ2-7
D: -
size: -
DNA: TGTGCCAGCAGTTTAGGACAAGTCTACGAGCAGTACTTC
CDR3: CASSLGQVYEQYF

V: TRBV7-9
J: TRBJ2-7
D: TRBD2
size: -
DNA: TGTGCCAGCAGCTTAGCCGGCGGGAGAGCCCACGAGCAGTACTTC
CDR3: CASSLAGGRAHEQYF

V: TRBV4-2
J: TRBJ1-1
D: TRBD1
size: few
DNA: TGTGCCAGCAGCCTACCGGACAGGGGTGAAGCTTTCTTT
CDR3: CASSLPDRGEAFF

V: TRBV4-2
J: TRBJ2-3
D: TRBD2
size: -
DNA: TGTGCCAGCAGCCAAGATAAGACGGGAGGAACCTGGACAGATACGCAGTATTTT
CDR3: CASSQDKTGGTWTDTQYF

V: TRBV7-6
J: TRBJ1-5
D: -
size: -
DNA: TGTGCCAGCAGCTTAGGTGGTGTAGGGAGACAGCCCCAGCATTTT
CDR3: CASSLGGVGRQPQHF

V: TRBV7-2
J: TRBJ2-3
D: TRBD1
size: -
DNA: TGTGCCAGCAGCTGGTGGACAGGGGACACAGATACGCAGTATTTT
CDR3: CASSWWTGDTDTQYF

V: TRBV2
J: TRBJ1-5
D: TRBD1
size: -
DNA: TGTGCCAGCAGCTATCTAGGACAGGGCAATCAGCCCCAGCATTTT
CDR3: CASSYLGQGNQPQHF

V: TRBV27
J: TRBJ2-7
D: TRBD2
size: -
DNA: TGTGCCAGCAGTCGTAGCGGGAGGGCGGACACGTACGAGCAGTACTTC
CDR3: CASSRSGRADTYEQYF

V: TRBV27
J: TRBJ1-4
D: -
size: many
DNA: TGTGCCAGCAGTACACGGCGCAGTGAGGCAACTAATGAAAAACTGTTTTTT
CDR3: CASSTRRSEATNEKLFF

V: TRBV6-1
J: TRBJ2-7
D: TRBD2
size: -
DNA: TGTGCCAGCAGTGAAGCGTGGGAGGGATACCACGAGCAGTACTTC
CDR3: CASSEAWEGYHEQYF

V: TRBV18
J: TRBJ2-7
D: -
size: -
DNA: TGTGCCAGCTCACCGCCCCAAAGGACAAGAACCTACGAGCAGTACTTC
CDR3: CASSPPQRTRTYEQYF

V: TRBV18
J: TRBJ2-3
D: TRBD1
size: -
DNA: TGTGCCAGCTCTCCCTGGACAGGGGGCGATGACACAGATACGCAGTATTTT
CDR3: CASSPWTGGDDTDTQYF

V: TRBV7-9
J: TRBJ1-1
D: TRBD1
size: -
DNA: TGTGCCAGCAGCCCACGACAGGGAGGAGCGAATACTGAAGCTTTCTTT
CDR3: CASSPRQGGANTEAFF

V: TRBV3-1/TRBV3-2
J: TRBJ1-3
D: -
size: -
DNA: TGTGCCAGCAGCTTCCGAGAGCGTGGAAACACCATATATTTT
CDR3: CASSFRERGNTIYF

V: TRBV2
J: TRBJ2-3
D: -
size: -
DNA: TGTGCCAGGACCCCCCTCCCGGGAAGATTCACAGATACGCAGTATTTT
CDR3: CARTPLPGRFTDTQYF

V: TRBV18
J: TRBJ2-1
D: -
size: -
DNA: TGTGCCAGCTCACCCTACCAACAGGAATTCGCCTACAATGAGCAGTTCTTC
CDR3: CASSPYQQEFAYNEQFF

V: TRBV6-5
J: TRBJ1-5
D: TRBD1
size: -
DNA: TGTGCCAGCAGTTACCGGGACAGTAATCAGCCCCAGCATTTT
CDR3: CASSYRDSNQPQHF

V: TRBV14
J: TRBJ2-7
D: TRBD1
size: -
DNA: TGTGCCAGCAGCCAACGTTGGGACAGGGGGAAATATAACGAGCAGTACTTC
CDR3: CASSQRWDRGKYNEQYF

V: TRBV4-1
J: TRBJ2-5
D: -
size: -
DNA: TGCGCCAGCAGCCAAGATGCGGGGCGGGGAGAGACCCAGTACTTC
CDR3: CASSQDAGRGETQYF

V: TRBV19
J: TRBJ2-7
D: -
size: once
DNA: TGTGCCAGTAGTATCTCAGGAAGAAAAAACTACGAGCAGTACTTC
CDR3: CASSISGRKNYEQYF

V: TRBV18
J: TRBJ2-3
D: TRBD1
size: -
DNA: TGTGCCAGCTCGCTGCCGGGACAGGGTGGAGATACGCAGTATTTT
CDR3: CASSLPGQGGDTQYF

V: TRBV3-1/TRBV3-2
J: TRBJ2-7
D: TRBD1
size: once
DNA: TGTGCCAGCAGCCGGCCCGGAAAGGGACAGGGGCTGTACGAGCAGTACTTC
CDR3: CASSRPGKGQGLYEQYF

V: TRBV7-8
J: TRBJ2-3
D: -
size: -
DNA: TGTGCCAGCAGCTTAGAAGTTAGCGGAGGTCGGATCTCCAACACAGATACGCAGTATTTT
CDR3: CASSLEVSGGRISNTDTQYF

V: TRBV2
J: TRBJ1-6
D: -
size: -
DNA: TGTGCCAGTCAGAAGAATAATTCACCCCTCCACTTT
CDR3: CASQKNNSPLHF

V: TRBV6-5
J: TRBJ2-7
D: -
size: -
DNA: TGTGCCAGCAGCCGCATTGGACAGTACGAGCAGTACTTC
CDR3: CASSRIGQYEQYF

V: TRBV7-9
J: TRBJ1-4
D: TRBD1
size: -
DNA: TGTGCCAGCAGCTTAGGACAGGGAAGGGGGGCTAATGAAAAACTGTTTTTT
CDR3: CASSLGQGRGANEKLFF

V: TRBV18
J: TRBJ2-7
D: -
size: -
DNA: TGTGCCAGCTCAACTGAAACCTACGAGCAGTACTTC
CDR3: CASSTETYEQYF

V: TRBV7-2
J: TRBJ1-5
D: -
size: -
DNA: TGTGCCAGCGCAGACAGCCTCAATCAGCCCCAGCATTTT
CDR3: CASADSLNQPQHF